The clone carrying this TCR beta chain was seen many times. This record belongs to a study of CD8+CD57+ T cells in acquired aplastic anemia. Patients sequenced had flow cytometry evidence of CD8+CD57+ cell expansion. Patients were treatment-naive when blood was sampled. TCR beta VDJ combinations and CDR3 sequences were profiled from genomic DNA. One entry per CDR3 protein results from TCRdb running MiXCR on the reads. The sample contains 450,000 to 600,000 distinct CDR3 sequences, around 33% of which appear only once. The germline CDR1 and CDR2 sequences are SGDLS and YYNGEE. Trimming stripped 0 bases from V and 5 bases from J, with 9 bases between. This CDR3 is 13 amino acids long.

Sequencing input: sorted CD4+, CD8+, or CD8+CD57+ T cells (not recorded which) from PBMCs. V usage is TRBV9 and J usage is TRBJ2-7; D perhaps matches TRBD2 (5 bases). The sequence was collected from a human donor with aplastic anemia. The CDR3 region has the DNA TGTGCCAGCAGCGTAGCTACGCGGGACGAGCAGTACTTC. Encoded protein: CASSVATRDEQYF.